Listed here is a single TCR beta chain. Its antigen is currently unknown. The junction does not match germline at one end; this may be a read error. The CDR3 is cut off 3 residues early in the read; its end comes from the germline J gene. Germline V lookup: CDR1 MDHEN, CDR2 SYDVKM. The CDR3 has 18 residues. All participants had a single incident cervical HPV16 infection, and prevalent HPV16 infections were excluded. HPV was found by MY09/MY11 PCR and dot-blot genotyping. This specimen belongs to a study of T cells in women clearing cervical HPV infection. Whole-study results and caveats: Effector/memory and HPV-specific T cells were not isolated, and association timing is unknown.

Using immunoSEQ multiplex PCR, the repertoire was profiled, and TCRdb retains in-frame clones only, with some absent. The sample has under 50,000 clones, and its top ten clones hold less than 6%. The sequence was collected from a woman between 18 and 75 years old with a cervical HPV16 infection that either progressed to CIN3+ or cleared (not recorded which). The chain is built from TRBV28 and TRBJ2-1; 10 bases match TRBD2. Sequencing used blood buffy coat. The CDR3 bases that were read are TGTGCCAACAGTCTCACCCCCTCAAGCGGGAGGGCCCGCAATGAG. Its protein product is CANSLTPSSGRARNE. The CDR3 in its entirety is CANSLTPSSGRARNEQFF. The full variable domain, rest sourced from reference TRBV28 and TRBJ2-1, is DVKVTQSSRYLVKRTGEKVFLECVQDMDHENMFWYRQDPGLGLRLIYFSYDVKMKEKGDIPEGYSVSREKKERFSLILESASTNQTSMYLCANSLTPSSGRARNEQFFGPGTRLTVL.